The 15 T cell receptor beta chains reported below all come from one sample, sequenced in a study of blood T cell repertoires in COVID-19. Libraries were prepared by immunoSEQ multiplex PCR; TCRdb keeps only in-frame clonotypes and omits some of them. This table has fewer than 200,000 clones, more than 75% appearing once. Material: peripheral blood. Receptor source: a woman aged 55-70 years with COVID-19, enrolled during active disease.

This clone has only a few counts. J is TRBJ2-1 and V is TRBV10-1; TRBD2 is a possible D gene (6 bases). This CDR3 has 18 amino acids. V dropped 6 bases and J dropped 2 bases, with 23 bases sitting between them. Germline assignment: CDR1 WNHNN and CDR2 SYGVQD (reference sequence). CDR3 in amino acids: CASSHGRLRERPYNEQFF. As DNA, the CDR3 is TGCGCCAGCAGCCACGGGAGACTAAGGGAACGGCCCTACAATGAGCAGTTCTTC.

This clone was counted once. CDR3 nucleotide sequence: TGTGCCATCAGTGAGAATAAGGGACTAGCGGGAGGGTTGACCTACGAGCAGTACTTC. Protein sequence: CAISENKGLAGGLTYEQYF. The J gene is TRBJ2-7, the V gene TRBV10-3, with TRBD2 identical over 16 bases. The J segment lost 2 bases and the V segment lost 2 bases, leaving 9 bases of the junction unmatched. Germline assignment: CDR1 ENHRY and CDR2 SYGVKD. This CDR3 comprises 19 residues.

The rearrangement uses TRBV18 and TRBJ1-5; D is uncertain. CDR3 size: 15 residues. Germline V gene lookup returns CDR1 KGHSH and CDR2 LQKENI. Trimming took 0 bases from V and 2 from J, leaving 8 bases between them. The DNA of the CDR3 is TGTGCCAGCTCACCACCTGAGAGGGGCAATCAGCCCCAGCATTTT. It specifies CASSPPERGNQPQHF.

This chain connects TRBV7-2 to TRBJ1-1, with D unresolved. Germline V CDR1 and CDR2: SGHTA, FQGNSA. The CDR3 contains 14 residues. With 3 bases removed from V and 0 bases from J, the gap between germline ends came to 8 bases. CDR3 coding DNA: TGTGCCAGCAGCTTGGGCTTCTTGAACACTGAAGCTTTCTTT. As protein: CASSLGFLNTEAFF.

Of note for this clone: At one end, the junction sequence differs from germline, possibly due to a read error. The chain combines TRBV19 with TRBJ2-1; 11 bases align to TRBD2. The CDR3 contains 14 residues. Germline lookup yields CDR1 LNHDA and CDR2 SQIVND (reference sequence). The CDR3 is CASTSGTSGGSPIF. The CDR3 bases are TGTGCCAGTACCTCCGGTACTAGCGGGGGATCCCCTATCTTC.

The gene calls are TRBV7-3 and TRBJ2-1; TRBD2 matches at 10 bases. V trimming: 5 bases; J trimming: 6 bases; junction bases outside the gene matches: 7. Germline-derived CDR1 and CDR2 are SGHTA and FQGTGA. CDR3 length: 15 amino acids. The CDR3 reads CASSLLAGALNEQFF. DNA of the CDR3: TGTGCCAGCAGCCTTCTAGCGGGAGCCCTCAATGAGCAGTTCTTC.

Regarding this clone: This CDR3 fails to terminate in the conserved phenylalanine or tryptophan, so it likely reflects a read error. The DNA is left out, because the CDR3 cannot be placed on it with certainty; the CDR3 is given as TCRdb lists it. J is TRBJ1-1 and V is TRBV6-5; the table's D call of TRBD1 was not tested on the DNA. Per germline, CDR1 MNHEY and CDR2 SVGAGI. Inclusive of both ends, the CDR3 amounts to 11 amino acids. The CDR3: CASSPGQGIRL.

This chain connects TRBV7-3 to TRBJ2-1; no clear D gene. The V gene's germline CDR1 is SGHTA and CDR2 FQGTGA. This CDR3 has 13 amino acids. V was pared by 4 bases and J by 3 bases, with 7 bases between. The CDR3 loop is CASSSTGYNEQFF. The DNA for the CDR3 is TGTGCCAGCAGCTCGACGGGCTACAATGAGCAGTTCTTC.

The rearrangement links TRBV9 to TRBJ2-3; perhaps TRBD2 as D (6 bases). V was pared by 8 bases and J by 0 bases, with 10 bases between. This CDR3 contains 13 residues. CDR1 and CDR2 (germline): SGDLS, YYNGEE. The DNA for the CDR3 is TGTGCCAGTGGAGGGCCCAGCACAGATACGCAGTATTTT. It encodes CASGGPSTDTQYF.

CDR3 nucleotide sequence: TGTGCCAGCAGAGCCTCCGGAGGGGTGGAGCAGTACTTC. It specifies CASRASGGVEQYF. The V and J genes are TRBV6-5 and TRBJ2-7; possible D gene TRBD2, 6 bases. Trimming removed 6 bases at V and 7 bases at J, with 16 bases between. This CDR3 has 13 amino acids. Germline CDR1 and CDR2: MNHEY and SVGAGI.

DNA of the CDR3: TGCGCCAGCAGCTTGGGGGCCCTGACAGCCGAAGAGACCCAGTACTTC. Its protein is CASSLGALTAEETQYF. This chain connects TRBV5-1 to TRBJ2-5; TRBD1 is a possible D gene (5 bases). This CDR3 contains 16 residues. Germline V gene lookup returns CDR1 SGHRS and CDR2 YFSETQ. Trimming removed 0 bases at V and 3 bases at J, with 15 bases between. The full variable domain, rest sourced from reference TRBV5-1 and TRBJ2-5, is KAGVTQTPRYLIKTRGQQVTLSCSPISGHRSVSWYQQTPGQGLQFLFEYFSETQRNKGNFPGRFSGRQFSNSRSEMNVSTLELGDSALYLCASSLGALTAEETQYFGPGTRLLVL.

The chain has TRBV15 and TRBJ2-6; D is ambiguous. Trimming took off 0 bases at V and 2 bases at J, with 5 bases between the two ends. From germline, CDR1 is LNHNV and CDR2 YYDKDF (reference sequence). The CDR3 consists of 15 residues. The DNA of the CDR3 is TGTGCCACCAGCAGAGAGGGCCCTGGGGCCAACGTCCTGACTTTC. Translating it yields CATSREGPGANVLTF.

This clone was observed a handful of times. The V gene is TRBV14, the J gene TRBJ1-1; weak D call: TRBD1 (5 bases). There are 15 residues in the CDR3. The V gene's germline CDR1 is SGHDN and CDR2 FVKESK. V lost 4 bases and J lost 1, with 13 bases in between. CDR3 nucleotide sequence: TGTGCCAGCAGCCTTCGACGGACACCGAACACTGAAGCTTTCTTT. Residues: CASSLRRTPNTEAFF.

This clone was detected once. The chain recombines TRBV7-6 with TRBJ2-6; no firm D call. Germline values: CDR1 SGHVS, CDR2 FNYEAQ. The CDR3 is 16 amino acids. V was clipped by 1 base and J by 0 bases, with 7 bases between them. The CDR3 reads CASSLGHNSGANVLTF. CDR3 bases: TGTGCCAGCAGCTTAGGGCACAACTCTGGGGCCAACGTCCTGACTTTC.

CDR3 in DNA: TGTGCCAGCAGTAGCTTACGGGGGGATACGCAGTATTTT. Translation gives CASSSLRGDTQYF. The gene calls are TRBV6-2 or TRBV6-3 and TRBJ2-3, with D tentatively TRBD2 (6 bases). The CDR3 totals 13 residues. V was shortened by 5 bases and J by 6 bases, with 12 bases between the two germline ends. Germline lookup yields CDR1 MNHEY and CDR2 SVGEGT.